This T cell receptor beta chain was observed in a study of blood T cell repertoires in COVID-19. Overall study: The United States, Italy and Spain were the sources of the acute and convalescent COVID-19 samples. From T cells, B-cell-depleted T cells, or PBMCs came the material, which was cDNA or gDNA.

In the study's own analysis: Amplification from reference gene primers served as the basis for estimated nucleated cell counts. TCRdb's table, derived via immunoSEQ multiplex PCR, lists solely in-frame clones and lacks some. V, J and clone size are taken as reported in that table, and D and trimming were inferred from the DNA itself. The data hold 350,000 to 450,000 clones, with around 84% observed a single time. Sample: peripheral blood. The clonotype was recovered from a woman aged 18-29 years with acute or convalescent COVID-19.

The CDR3 region has the DNA TGTGCCAGCAGTCCCGGCCGCGGGACGAACACCGGGGAGCTGTTTTTT. The encoded protein is CASSPGRGTNTGELFF. The chain couples TRBV5-8 to TRBJ2-2, with D perhaps TRBD2 (6 bases). The CDR3 has 16 amino acids. The germline V and J ends were trimmed by 5 bases and 0 bases, with 14 bases remaining between them. Germline CDR1 and CDR2: SGHTS and YDEGEE.